A selection of T cell receptor beta chains follows, all from one sample in a study of Graves' ophthalmopathy and Graves' hyperthyroidism. TCRdb reanalysed the multiplex PCR reads using MiXCR and keeps one entry per CDR3 protein. This table holds about 220,000 distinct CDR3 sequences, roughly 21% found once. The source material was peripheral blood. These receptors all come from a woman between 50 and 59 years old with Graves' ophthalmopathy. Each CDR3 is given with its conserved first and last residue. A D gene is named only where the DNA matches it firmly. The listing skips clone size in some rows; elsewhere it reads once, few, many or a size class.

>TRBJ2-4|.|.|TRBV6-1
TGTGCCAGCTCCGGGACGGTAACGAAAAACATTCAGTACTTC
CASSGTVTKNIQYF
>TRBJ2-3|TRBD2|.|TRBV6-1
TGTGCCAGCAGTGACCAAGCGGGGAGCACAGATACGCAGTATTTT
CASSDQAGSTDTQYF
>TRBJ1-5|TRBD1|.|TRBV20-1
TGCAGTGCTAGACCGGGACAGGGGAATCAGCCCCAGCATTTT
CSARPGQGNQPQHF
>TRBJ1-3|.|many|TRBV12-3/TRBV12-4
TGTGCCAGCAGCCATTTAGATCGCGGAAACACCATATATTTT
CASSHLDRGNTIYF
>TRBJ2-2|.|many|TRBV7-2
TGTGCCAGCAGCTTGCTGACCGGGGAGCTGTTTTTT
CASSLLTGELFF
>TRBJ2-3|.|many|TRBV10-3
TGTGCCATCAGTGAGCCTAATCGGGGCGGAACAGATACGCAGTATTTT
CAISEPNRGGTDTQYF
>TRBJ1-6|TRBD1|many|TRBV7-2
TGTGCCAGCAGCTTAGCAGGGGGCGGTTATAATTCACCCCTCCACTTT
CASSLAGGGYNSPLHF
>TRBJ2-2|TRBD2|many|TRBV12-3/TRBV12-4
TGTGCCAGCAATTTCCGAGCGGGAGGTCGGGGCGGGGAGCTGTTTTTT
CASNFRAGGRGGELFF
>TRBJ2-3|.|many|TRBV4-2
TGTGCCAGCAGCCAAGACGGCGGGCGCACAGATACGCAGTATTTT
CASSQDGGRTDTQYF
>TRBJ2-5|TRBD2|many|TRBV29-1
TGCAGCGTTGATAGCCTAGCGGGTAGGCAAGAGACCCAGTACTTC
CSVDSLAGRQETQYF
>TRBJ2-7|TRBD2|many|TRBV6-5
TGTGCCAGCAGTTACGGGTCTAGCGGAACCTACGAGCAGTACTTC
CASSYGSSGTYEQYF
>TRBJ1-2|TRBD1|.|TRBV3-1
TGTGCCAGCAGCCGCAAAGGGGGCGTGACAGGGCACTATGGCTACACCTTC
CASSRKGGVTGHYGYTF
>TRBJ1-2|.|.|TRBV30
TGTGCCCTGGTCCTGGTTTCCACTAGCTATGGCTACACCTTC
CALVLVSTSYGYTF
>TRBJ1-5|.|.|TRBV2
TGTGCCAGCAGTGAAGCAGGTGGGCGCGTTCAGCCCCAGCATTTT
CASSEAGGRVQPQHF
>TRBJ2-7|TRBD1|.|TRBV12-3/TRBV12-4
TGTGCCAGCAGTTCCCTGGACAGGACCTACGAGCAGTACTTC
CASSSLDRTYEQYF
>TRBJ2-7|.|many|TRBV10-1
TGCGCCAGCAGTGAGGAGGGATTCTACGAGCAGTACTTC
CASSEEGFYEQYF
>TRBJ2-5|TRBD2|few|TRBV5-6
TGTGCCAGCAGCTTGAGTTGGGTGGGAGGGCCTCGAGAGACCCAGTACTTC
CASSLSWVGGPRETQYF
>TRBJ2-7|.|.|TRBV2
TGTGCCAGCAGTGAGGGGGAGCCGCCCATATCCTACGAGCAGTACTTC
CASSEGEPPISYEQYF
>TRBJ1-1|.|.|TRBV12-3/TRBV12-4
TGTGCCAGCACCCAGGGTTGGAACACTGAAGCTTTCTTT
CASTQGWNTEAFF
>TRBJ1-6|.|.|TRBV12-3/TRBV12-4
TGTGCCAGCAGAGCCCGGGGGTCCTATAATTCACCCCTCCACTTT
CASRARGSYNSPLHF
>TRBJ2-5|.|.|TRBV19
TGTGCCAGTAGTATGGGAGAGACCCAGTACTTC
CASSMGETQYF
>TRBJ1-2|.|.|TRBV28
TGTGCCAGCAGTTTACAGGGACTTGAGAATGGCTACACCTTC
CASSLQGLENGYTF
>TRBJ2-2|.|many|TRBV7-2
TGTGCCAGCAGCTTAAGGGGGGAGCTGTTTTTT
CASSLRGELFF
>TRBJ1-6|.|many|TRBV30
TGTGCCTGGAGTGTAAGGGAGAGGAATAATTCACCCCTCCACTTT
CAWSVRERNNSPLHF
>TRBJ2-2|TRBD2|.|TRBV2
TGTGCCAGCAGACTACTAGCGGTAGGGTCTGGGGAGCTGTTTTTT
CASRLLAVGSGELFF
>TRBJ2-5|TRBD1|many|TRBV20-1
TGCAGTGCTCGGGACAGGGGTCAAGAGACCCAGTACTTC
CSARDRGQETQYF
>TRBJ2-5|.|many|TRBV15
TGTGCCACCAGCACCCTCGGGTTAGATCGGGAGACCCAGTACTTC
CATSTLGLDRETQYF
>TRBJ2-7|.|many|TRBV5-1
TGCGCCAGCAGCTTGGGGGCGGGAAACTCCTACGAGCAGTACTTC
CASSLGAGNSYEQYF
>TRBJ2-5|TRBD2|.|TRBV5-4
TGTGCCAGCAGCCCGGGACTAGCGGATCCTCCGGGAGAGACCCAGTACTTC
CASSPGLADPPGETQYF
>TRBJ2-7|.|.|TRBV28
TGTGCCAGCTTGGCTAGCGATAAGTACGAGCAGTACTTC
CASLASDKYEQYF
>TRBJ2-5|.|many|TRBV19
TGTGCCAGTAGTATAGGACGTGGCTCAGGACGGACCCAGTACTTC
CASSIGRGSGRTQYF
>TRBJ1-2|.|many|TRBV12-3/TRBV12-4
TGTGCCAGCAGTTTTAGTGTTGGCTATGGCTACACCTTC
CASSFSVGYGYTF
>TRBJ2-5|.|many|TRBV18
TGTGCCAGCCGTCTGCGGACAGACCCGCAAGAGACCCAGTACTTC
CASRLRTDPQETQYF
>TRBJ1-1|TRBD1|once|TRBV11-1
TGTGCCAGCAGCTCACCGACAGGGGATATGAACACTGAAGCTTTCTTT
CASSSPTGDMNTEAFF
>TRBJ2-6|.|many|TRBV12-3/TRBV12-4
TGTGGCAGCACCGCTTCGGGGAACGTCCTGACTTTC
CGSTASGNVLTF
>TRBJ1-5|.|many|TRBV7-2
TGTGCCAGCTCGTGGAGGGCCGATCAGCCCCAGCATTTT
CASSWRADQPQHF
>TRBJ1-3|.|.|TRBV4-2
TGTGCCAGCAGCCAAGATTTGGAAGACTCTGGAAACACCATATATTTT
CASSQDLEDSGNTIYF